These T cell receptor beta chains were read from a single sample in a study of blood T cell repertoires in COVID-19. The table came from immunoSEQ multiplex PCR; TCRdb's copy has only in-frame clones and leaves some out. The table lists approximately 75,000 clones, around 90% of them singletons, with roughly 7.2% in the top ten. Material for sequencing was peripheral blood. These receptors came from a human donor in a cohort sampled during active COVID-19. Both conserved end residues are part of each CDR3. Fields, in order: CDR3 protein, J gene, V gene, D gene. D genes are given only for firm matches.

CDR3: CASSYSGLGAGELFF
J: TRBJ2-2
V: TRBV5-1
D: .

CDR3: CASSPDGTGYNEKLFF
J: TRBJ1-4
V: TRBV5-1
D: TRBD1

CDR3: CSAAGTNYGYTF
J: TRBJ1-2
V: TRBV29-1
D: .

CDR3: CASSLWSGVGTDTQYF
J: TRBJ2-3
V: TRBV3-1/TRBV3-2
D: .

CDR3: CASNSPVPLYNSPLHF
J: TRBJ1-6
V: TRBV27
D: .

CDR3: CASSPRTGGIWENTEAFF
J: TRBJ1-1
V: TRBV6-9
D: TRBD1

CDR3: CASSLGDRDTQYF
J: TRBJ2-3
V: TRBV5-4
D: TRBD1

CDR3: CASLPRTGETQYF
J: TRBJ2-5
V: TRBV6-6
D: .

CDR3: CASSQGASLIAKNIQYF
J: TRBJ2-4
V: TRBV3-1/TRBV3-2
D: .

CDR3: CASRSATGIYEQYF
J: TRBJ2-7
V: TRBV28
D: .

CDR3: CASRRGFGDQPQHF
J: TRBJ1-5
V: TRBV6-5
D: .

CDR3: CASRLTNYGYTF
J: TRBJ1-2
V: TRBV28
D: .

CDR3: CAIGLQGNEQFF
J: TRBJ2-1
V: TRBV10-3
D: .

CDR3: CASRTTGYFGYTF
J: TRBJ1-2
V: TRBV12-3/TRBV12-4
D: .

CDR3: CASSSDMVGPLLYEQYF
J: TRBJ2-7
V: TRBV28
D: .

CDR3: CASRDGGDSPLHF
J: TRBJ1-6
V: TRBV12-3/TRBV12-4
D: .

CDR3: CASSMTRIDEQFF
J: TRBJ2-1
V: TRBV6-5
D: .

CDR3: CASSSSHRSGGVETADTQYF
J: TRBJ2-3
V: TRBV5-8
D: TRBD2

CDR3: CASSRTGGTEAFF
J: TRBJ1-1
V: TRBV11-3
D: TRBD1

CDR3: CASSLVAPAGGIPDF
J: TRBJ1-2
V: TRBV11-2
D: TRBD1

CDR3: CASSLWTSDEQFF
J: TRBJ2-1
V: TRBV7-2
D: TRBD2

CDR3: CASSLDRDYEQYF
J: TRBJ2-7
V: TRBV27
D: TRBD1

CDR3: CASSQEDTPTYEQYF
J: TRBJ2-7
V: TRBV4-3
D: .

CDR3: CASSFFAETQYF
J: TRBJ2-5
V: TRBV5-6
D: .

CDR3: CASSSQGGRNQPQHF
J: TRBJ1-5
V: TRBV6-5
D: .

CDR3: CAISVQGDGYTF
J: TRBJ1-2
V: TRBV10-3
D: TRBD1

CDR3: CASSSLQGIGPQHF
J: TRBJ1-5
V: TRBV5-8
D: TRBD1

CDR3: CASSLAVSSYNEQFF
J: TRBJ2-1
V: TRBV5-6
D: .

CDR3: CASSTDRETQYF
J: TRBJ2-5
V: TRBV6-6
D: .

CDR3: CASSQEGSRGAEAFF
J: TRBJ1-1
V: TRBV4-1
D: .

CDR3: CASSQIAGMGTQYF
J: TRBJ2-3
V: TRBV19
D: TRBD2

CDR3: CASSYGLQETQYF
J: TRBJ2-5
V: TRBV6-6
D: .

CDR3: CSVDGDSPYEQYF
J: TRBJ2-7
V: TRBV29-1
D: .

CDR3: CASSYSLRGENYGYTF
J: TRBJ1-2
V: TRBV6-2/TRBV6-3
D: .

CDR3: CASSPLQGDGRGYTF
J: TRBJ1-2
V: TRBV18
D: TRBD1

CDR3: CASSRQGGWTGELFF
J: TRBJ2-2
V: TRBV9
D: TRBD1

CDR3: CASSLELAGYLNEQFF
J: TRBJ2-1
V: TRBV5-6
D: TRBD2

CDR3: CASSVEGQVTEAFF
J: TRBJ1-1
V: TRBV9
D: TRBD1

CDR3: CASSFQNEQYF
J: TRBJ2-7
V: TRBV5-1
D: .

CDR3: CASSVGAQGVSYEQYF
J: TRBJ2-7
V: TRBV9
D: TRBD1

CDR3: CASSLDGGYEQYF
J: TRBJ2-7
V: TRBV27
D: .

CDR3: CASSQAQGAGYF
J: TRBJ2-3
V: TRBV3-1/TRBV3-2
D: TRBD1

CDR3: CASSLSLRDTQYF
J: TRBJ2-3
V: TRBV5-4
D: .

CDR3: CASSLKGATDTQYF
J: TRBJ2-3
V: TRBV5-1
D: TRBD1

CDR3: CASSQSYRDRESYEQYF
J: TRBJ2-7
V: TRBV3-1/TRBV3-2
D: TRBD1

CDR3: CASRAGQGFEAFF
J: TRBJ1-1
V: TRBV6-5
D: TRBD1

CDR3: CASSAGLAGGRTDTQYF
J: TRBJ2-3
V: TRBV6-1
D: TRBD2

CDR3: CASSLGAGRIEETQYF
J: TRBJ2-5
V: TRBV5-1
D: TRBD2

CDR3: CASSDRTTTSYNEQFF
J: TRBJ2-1
V: TRBV6-1
D: .

CDR3: CASSLDSAGEQYF
J: TRBJ2-7
V: TRBV11-2
D: .

CDR3: CASRRDSYEQYF
J: TRBJ2-7
V: TRBV5-6
D: .

CDR3: CASSLEGAFQETQYF
J: TRBJ2-5
V: TRBV27
D: .

CDR3: CACQSGNTIYF
J: TRBJ1-3
V: TRBV30
D: .